Presented here are 19 T cell receptor beta chains from one specimen sequenced in a study of vaccination and CD4 T cells after COVID-19. Treatment reported: approximately nine-day PBMC culture with coronavirus spike peptide pools or control peptides (ViraFEST assay). Sequenced with the Oncomine TCR Beta short-read assay was DNA taken from cultured CD4+ T cells. TCRdb processed the PCR reads anew with MiXCR; each CDR3 protein has one entry. This table has 7,500 to 8,500 distinct CDR3 sequences, over 20% appearing once. For these TCRs, the target antigens are not known. The source material was CD4+ T cells from blood, cultured in vitro, sampled after SARS-CoV-2 vaccination. Receptors were obtained from a human donor who had recovered from COVID-19.

This chain joins TRBV28 and TRBJ2-1; D is tentatively TRBD1 or TRBD2 (5 bases each). Trimming pared 7 bases from V and 8 bases from J, leaving 21 bases between. Germline values: CDR1 MDHEN, CDR2 SYDVKM. This CDR3 spans 15 amino acids. In DNA form, the CDR3 reads TGTGCCAGCACCCCCCTGGGGGTTATCTCCCATGAGCAGTTCTTC. This codes for CASTPLGVISHEQFF. The whole variable domain, remainder taken from reference TRBV28 and TRBJ2-1, is DVKVTQSSRYLVKRTGEKVFLECVQDMDHENMFWYRQDPGLGLRLIYFSYDVKMKEKGDIPEGYSVSREKKERFSLILESASTNQTSMYLCASTPLGVISHEQFFGPGTRLTVL.

Many counts were recorded for this clonotype. The gene calls are TRBV7-8 and TRBJ1-5; 8 bases match TRBD1. This CDR3 contains 14 residues. Germline values: CDR1 SGHVS, CDR2 FQNEAQ. The V gene end was trimmed by 5 bases and the J gene end by 4 bases; junction bases not matched to a gene: 4. The CDR3 is CASSSRQGNQPQHF. The CDR3 DNA reads as TGTGCCAGCAGCAGCAGACAGGGGAATCAGCCCCAGCATTTT.

A few counts support this clonotype. The chain uses TRBV5-1 and TRBJ2-1; perhaps TRBD2 as D (6 bases). Germline V gives CDR1 SGHRS, CDR2 YFSETQ. Trimming removed 6 bases at V and 1 base at J, with 11 bases between. The CDR3 totals 14 residues. The CDR3 nucleotides are TGCGCCAGCAATGCCGGGAGTTCCTACAATGAGCAGTTCTTC. It encodes CASNAGSSYNEQFF.

This clonotype ranks as medium-sized. The rearrangement links TRBV20-1 to TRBJ2-7; the D gene could be TRBD1 or TRBD2 (5 bases each). From germline, CDR1 is DFQATT and CDR2 SNEGSKA (reference sequence). This CDR3 is built from 14 residues. Trimming shortened V by 3 bases and J by 2 bases, and 14 bases separated the two germline ends. CDR3 loop: CSASSYRGPYEQYF. CDR3 nucleotides: TGCAGTGCTAGCTCCTACCGGGGCCCCTACGAGCAGTACTTC.

This clonotype is medium-sized by share. V is TRBV7-2 and J is TRBJ1-6, with D maybe TRBD1 (5 bases). CDR3 length: 15 amino acids. The germline V gene has CDR1 SGHTA and CDR2 FQGNSA. The V gene lost 1 base and the J gene lost 9 bases, with 13 bases spanning the gap. The chain's CDR3 is CASSLVGAGSSPLHF. The DNA for the CDR3 is TGTGCCAGCAGCTTAGTAGGGGCGGGAAGTTCACCCCTCCACTTT.

This clonotype is classed as medium-sized. This chain joins TRBV6-1 and TRBJ2-5; 11 bases match TRBD2. V gave up 4 bases and J gave up 1 base; unmatched junction bases: 5. CDR3 length: 16 amino acids. CDR1 is MNHNS and CDR2 is SASEGT in the germline V gene. The CDR3 DNA reads TGTGCCAGCAGTGCCTTCCTAGCGGGGGGCCAAGAGACCCAGTACTTC. Amino acid sequence: CASSAFLAGGQETQYF.

By share of the sample, this clonotype is medium-sized. CDR3 DNA sequence: TGTGCCAGCAGCTTAGGCTATCAAGATACGCAGTATTTT. This gives the protein CASSLGYQDTQYF. The chain is built from TRBV7-2 and TRBJ2-3, with D uncertain. From germline, CDR1 is SGHTA and CDR2 FQGNSA. The CDR3 has 13 residues. Trimming cost V 1 base and J 5 bases, with 7 bases left between them. The complete variable domain, with remaining parts taken from reference TRBV7-2 and TRBJ2-3, reads GAGVSQSPSNKVTEKGKDVELRCDPISGHTALYWYRQSLGQGLEFLIYFQGNSAPDKSGLPSDRFSAERTGGSVSTLTIQRTQQEDSAVYLCASSLGYQDTQYFGPGTRLTVL.

V usage is TRBV21-1 and J usage is TRBJ1-2; the table's D call of TRBD1 was not tested on the DNA. TRBV21-1 corresponds to a pseudogene. The CDR3 contains 14 residues. CDR3 DNA sequence: TGTGCCAGCAGCAAACAGTTCGGGGGCTGGGGCTACACCTTC. It is translated as CASSKQFGGWGYTF.

This clonotype is classed as medium-sized (0.01 to 0.1%). V is TRBV2 and J is TRBJ1-5; D unclear. This CDR3 is built from 14 residues. CDR1 is SNHLY and CDR2 is FYNNEI in the germline V gene. Trimming removed 5 bases at V and 2 bases at J, with 10 bases between. The chain's CDR3 is CASSWVSGNQPQHF. The DNA of the CDR3 is TGTGCCAGCAGTTGGGTCTCGGGCAATCAGCCCCAGCATTTT.

This chain uses TRBV18 with TRBJ2-7; D may be TRBD2 (7 bases). The CDR3 runs 14 residues. Germline loops: CDR1 KGHSH, CDR2 LQKENI. With 3 bases removed from V and 6 bases from J, the gap between germline ends came to 15 bases. The CDR3 region is CASSPRQGRGEQYF. The CDR3 DNA reads as TGTGCCAGCTCACCGCGGCAGGGGAGGGGCGAGCAGTACTTC.

The chain recombines TRBV28 with TRBJ1-1, with D tentatively TRBD1 (5 bases). V was pared by 1 base and J by 12 bases, with 9 bases between. The germline CDR1 and CDR2 sequences are MDHEN and SYDVKM. This CDR3 has 11 amino acids. The CDR3 is CASSLSRDSFF. The CDR3 bases are TGTGCCAGCAGTTTATCCAGGGATTCTTTCTTT.

This clonotype occurred many times. The chain combines TRBV6-1 with TRBJ1-6; 8 nucleotides match TRBD1. J gave up 7 bases and V 4 bases, and 3 bases lay outside the gene matches. Germline V gene data show CDR1 as MNHNS and CDR2 as SASEGT. The CDR3 is 14 amino acids. The CDR3 region has the DNA TGTGCCAGCAGTGGACAGGGGCGGAATTCACCCCTCCACTTT. Protein product: CASSGQGRNSPLHF.

This clonotype came up a few times. The genes are TRBV29-1 and TRBJ1-2; weak D call: TRBD1 (5 bases). Germline V gene data show CDR1 as SQVTM and CDR2 as ANQGSEA. The V end was cut by 5 bases, the J end by 0 bases, with 10 bases between. This CDR3 is built from 13 residues. The CDR3 sequence: CSVRDLPNYGYTF. The DNA for the CDR3 is TGCAGCGTTAGGGACCTCCCTAACTATGGCTACACCTTC. The complete variable domain, with remaining parts taken from reference TRBV29-1 and TRBJ1-2, reads SAVISQKPSRDICQRGTSLTIQCQVDSQVTMMFWYRQQPGQSLTLIATANQGSEATYESGFVIDKFPISRPNLTFSTLTVSNMSPEDSSIYLCSVRDLPNYGYTFGSGTRLTVV.

The gene calls are TRBV6-1 and TRBJ1-5; D is possibly TRBD1 (5 bases). Germline V gives CDR1 MNHNS, CDR2 SASEGT. V was trimmed by 4 bases and J by 2 bases, leaving 9 bases between them. The CDR3 totals 14 residues. DNA for the CDR3: TGTGCCAGCAGTGCTAGGGGCGGCAATCAGCCCCAGCATTTT. It translates to CASSARGGNQPQHF.

This chain connects TRBV20-1 to TRBJ2-4; D uncertain. Looked up from germline, CDR1 is DFQATT and CDR2 is SNEGSKA (reference sequence). The length of the CDR3 is 16 residues. V lost 4 bases and J 3 bases, leaving 19 bases between the germline ends. CDR3 residues: CSATLIRIPVKNIQYF. The CDR3 DNA reads as TGCAGTGCTACCCTGATTCGAATTCCCGTCAAAAACATTCAGTACTTC.

In its sample, this clonotype ranks as medium-sized. This chain connects TRBV20-1 to TRBJ2-7; D not certain. V lost 4 bases, J lost 2 bases, and 15 bases lay in between. This CDR3 comprises 14 residues. Germline V CDR1 and CDR2: DFQATT, SNEGSKA (reference sequence). The CDR3 DNA is TGCAGTGCTATGTACGAATCTCAGGCCTACGAGCAGTACTTC. Translating gives CSAMYESQAYEQYF.

By its share, this clonotype is medium-sized. The gene calls are TRBV20-1 and TRBJ1-5; D might be TRBD1 (5 bases). Trimming shortened V by 3 bases and J by 6 bases, and 12 bases separated the two germline ends. Per germline, CDR1 DFQATT and CDR2 SNEGSKA (reference sequence). The CDR3 runs to 13 residues. CDR3 DNA sequence: TGCAGTGCTAGGGAAGACAGATTTCAGCCCCAGCATTTT. It translates to CSAREDRFQPQHF.

This clonotype came up many times. V and J are TRBV5-5 and TRBJ2-5; TRBD2 might be the D (7 bases). Germline-derived CDR1 and CDR2 are SGHKS and YYEKEE (reference sequence). Trimming took 2 bases from V and 5 from J, leaving 13 bases between them. This CDR3 spans 14 amino acids. The chain's CDR3 is CASSFAGAGETQYF. The CDR3 bases are TGTGCCAGCAGCTTCGCGGGGGCCGGGGAGACCCAGTACTTC.

V gene TRBV20-1 combines with J gene TRBJ1-6, with 8 bases fitting TRBD1. V lost 0 bases, J lost 12 bases, and 16 bases stayed unmatched. CDR1 and CDR2 (germline): DFQATT, SNEGSKA (reference sequence). This CDR3 spans 17 amino acids. This chain's CDR3 is CSARDFSGGQGLRPLHF. CDR3 nucleotide sequence: TGCAGTGCTAGAGATTTTTCCGGCGGACAGGGACTAAGACCCCTCCACTTT.